These 18 T cell receptor beta chains originate from one sample sequenced in a study of blood T cell repertoires in COVID-19. Clones were read by immunoSEQ multiplex PCR, and TCRdb kept only the in-frame ones, dropping some. Of fewer than 400,000 clones in the sample, approximately 87% are singletons; the top ten hold about a tenth. Specimen: PBMCs or T cells enriched from blood (not recorded which). All receptors come from a woman aged 45 to 65 who had recovered from COVID-19.

This sequence joins TRBV19 and TRBJ1-2, with no clear D. The V end lost 6 bases, the J end lost 3 bases, and 14 bases lay between the germline ends. Germline V gene sequence: CDR1 LNHDA, CDR2 SQIVND (reference sequence). The CDR3 runs 14 residues. DNA of the CDR3: TGTGCCAGTAGCAACTGGGAGGCGCACTATGGCTACACCTTC. It specifies CASSNWEAHYGYTF.

This clone was counted once. This chain uses TRBV6-6 with TRBJ2-2; D possibly corresponds to TRBD1 (6 bases). This CDR3 region has 13 residues. Per germline, CDR1 MNHNY and CDR2 SVGAGI (reference sequence). Trimming shortened V by 7 bases and J by 7 bases, and 13 bases separated the two germline ends. CDR3 DNA: TGTGCCAGCACCAGAACAGGGATCGGGGAGCTGTTTTTT. This codes for CASTRTGIGELFF.

The chain couples TRBV30 to TRBJ1-1; D gene ambiguous. The CDR3 is 13 residues long. The ends were cut back, 0 bases at V and 7 bases at J, with 12 bases in the middle. Germline V gene sequence: CDR1 GTSNPN, CDR2 SVGIG (reference sequence). The chain's CDR3 is CAWSVPFSGEAFF. The CDR3, as DNA: TGTGCCTGGAGTGTCCCCTTCAGCGGTGAAGCTTTCTTT.

The chain joins TRBV5-1 to TRBJ1-2; no firm D call. V was pared by 4 bases and J by 0 bases, with 10 bases between. This CDR3 is 14 amino acids long. Germline V lookup: CDR1 SGHRS, CDR2 YFSETQ. The CDR3 region is CASSPLPANYGYTF. CDR3 nucleotide sequence: TGCGCCAGCAGCCCTTTACCGGCTAACTATGGCTACACCTTC.

This chain uses TRBV3-1 (or the pseudogene TRBV3-2) with TRBJ1-2; 9 bases map to TRBD1. Germline V gene lookup returns CDR1 LGHDT and CDR2 YNNKEL (reference sequence). V trimming: 5 bases; J trimming: 7 bases; junction bases outside the gene matches: 8. The CDR3 extends over 14 amino acids. The CDR3 sequence is CASSLEGDRAGYTF. The CDR3 nucleotides are TGTGCCAGCAGCTTAGAGGGGGACAGGGCTGGCTACACCTTC.

The genes are TRBV9 and TRBJ1-1; weak D call: TRBD1 (5 bases). Trimming left V 4 bases short and J 4 bases short, with 11 bases between. This CDR3 has 13 amino acids. CDR1 and CDR2 from the germline V gene are SGDLS and YYNGEE. CDR3 loop: CASSQGGATEAFF. The CDR3 DNA reads as TGTGCCAGCAGCCAAGGAGGGGCCACTGAAGCTTTCTTT.

This clone was picked up a small number of times. The chain joins TRBV7-2 to TRBJ1-1; 12 positions match TRBD1. CDR1 and CDR2 (germline): SGHTA, FQGNSA. The CDR3 totals 18 residues. V shed 2 bases, J shed 3 bases, and the junction held 10 bases outside the gene matches. The CDR3 region is CASSLFWDRGRGDTEAFF. CDR3 sequence (DNA): TGTGCCAGCAGCTTATTCTGGGACAGGGGGCGGGGTGACACTGAAGCTTTCTTT.

The table lists this clone with a count of one. This rearrangement joins TRBV5-6 to TRBJ1-2; D remains ambiguous. The CDR3 totals 14 residues. V lost 3 bases and J lost 8, with 17 bases in between. Germline V CDR1 and CDR2: SGHDT, YYEEEE. The CDR3, as DNA: TGTGCCAGCAGCTCCCTAGACTGGTCTAGGGGCTACACCTTC. It is translated as CASSSLDWSRGYTF. Looking up the rest from reference TRBV5-6 and TRBJ1-2 gives the full variable domain: DAGVTQSPTHLIKTRGQQVTLRCSPKSGHDTVSWYQQALGQGPQFIFQYYEEEERQRGNFPDRFSGHQFPNYSSELNVNALLLGDSALYLCASSSLDWSRGYTFGSGTRLTVV.

CDR3 loop: CASSQVGTGGYQPQHF. CDR3 coding DNA: TGCGCCAGCAGCCAAGTCGGGACAGGGGGTTATCAGCCCCAGCATTTT. The chain is built from TRBV4-1 and TRBJ1-5; the match to TRBD1 covers 11 bases. Losses at the gene ends were 1 base for V and 5 bases for J; bases not matched to a gene: 4. The length of the CDR3 is 16 residues. Germline-derived CDR1 and CDR2 are MGHRA and YSYEKL.

This chain's CDR3 is CASSKEPGRRNYGYTF. CDR3 bases: TGTGCCAGTAGTAAAGAACCGGGTCGACGTAACTATGGCTACACCTTC. J is TRBJ1-2 and V is TRBV19; D gene uncertain. This CDR3 has 16 amino acids. Germline V lookup: CDR1 LNHDA, CDR2 SQIVND (reference sequence). Deletions cut 4 bases from V and 1 base from J, with 16 bases between.

The table lists this clone with a count of one. The chain recombines TRBV6-2 or TRBV6-3 with TRBJ2-1; D possibly corresponds to TRBD2 (6 bases). V lost 6 bases, J lost 8 bases, and 14 bases lay in between. CDR1 and CDR2 (germline): MNHEY, SVGEGT. The CDR3 extends over 13 amino acids. DNA of the CDR3: TGTGCCAGCAGCTTGCGGGGACCCCATGAGCAGTTCTTC. Encoded protein: CASSLRGPHEQFF.

This clone appeared once. This chain joins TRBV3-1 (or the pseudogene TRBV3-2) and TRBJ1-2, with D tentatively TRBD1 (6 bases). Trimming stripped 2 bases from V and 6 bases from J, with 10 bases between. The CDR3 is 13 residues long. Germline V gene sequence: CDR1 LGHDT, CDR2 YNNKEL (reference sequence). CDR3 nucleotides: TGTGCCAGCAGCCAAACGAACAGGGATGGCTACACCTTC. It codes for CASSQTNRDGYTF.

The rearrangement uses TRBV7-6 and TRBJ2-3; D gene ambiguous. CDR3 length: 17 residues. Germline CDR1 and CDR2: SGHVS and FNYEAQ. The ends were cut back, 1 base at V and 2 bases at J, with 16 bases in the middle. The CDR3 DNA is TGTGCCAGCAGCTTAGGCGATCTAGGCCTATTCACAGATACGCAGTATTTT. Translating it yields CASSLGDLGLFTDTQYF.

V gene TRBV7-8 combines with J gene TRBJ1-1, with a tentative D call TRBD1 (5 bases). This CDR3 region has 14 residues. Germline CDR1 is SGHVS and CDR2 is FQNEAQ. V lost 5 bases to trimming and J lost 0 bases, with 10 bases between them. CDR3 in amino acids: CASSPTELNTEAFF. CDR3 sequence (DNA): TGTGCCAGCAGCCCGACAGAGCTGAACACTGAAGCTTTCTTT. Together with reference TRBV7-8 and TRBJ1-1, the CDR3 gives the full variable domain: GAGVSQSPRYKVAKRGQDVALRCDPISGHVSLFWYQQALGQGPEFLTYFQNEAQLDKSGLPSDRFFAERPEGSVSTLKIQRTQQEDSAVYLCASSPTELNTEAFFGQGTRLTVV.

In its sample, this clone was seen once. This rearrangement joins TRBV6-5 to TRBJ1-6; D unclear. The CDR3 consists of 13 residues. The germline V and J ends were trimmed by 8 bases and 5 bases, with 10 bases remaining between them. Germline CDR1 reads MNHEY; CDR2 reads SVGAGI. The CDR3 loop reads CASPRDNNSPLHF. CDR3 DNA: TGTGCCAGCCCCCGGGATAATAATTCACCCCTCCACTTT.

The chain combines TRBV27 with TRBJ2-2, with TRBD1 as a possible D gene (6 bases). V shed 5 bases and J shed 4 bases, with 14 bases lying between them. Germline V CDR1 and CDR2: MNHEY, SMNVEV (reference sequence). The CDR3 consists of 15 residues. The CDR3 sequence: CASSTHRVITGELFF. CDR3 nucleotides: TGTGCCAGCAGTACCCACAGGGTTATCACCGGGGAGCTGTTTTTT.

The V and J genes are TRBV2 and TRBJ1-2; D gene uncertain. Germline loops: CDR1 SNHLY, CDR2 FYNNEI. This CDR3 has 15 residues. The V gene lost 8 bases and the J gene lost 7 bases, with 23 bases spanning the gap. The CDR3 is CASSISGGSEGGYTF. The CDR3 DNA follows: TGTGCCAGCTCGATTTCAGGCGGTTCTGAGGGTGGCTACACCTTC.

The chain employs TRBV10-3 and TRBJ1-1, with TRBD1 matching 7 bases. J gave up 6 bases and V 4 bases, and 8 bases lay outside the gene matches. The CDR3 sequence is 14 residues long. The V gene's germline CDR1 is ENHRY and CDR2 SYGVKD. The CDR3 region has the DNA TGTGCCATCAGTGCTGACAGGGAGAGAGCTGAAGCTTTCTTT. It encodes CAISADRERAEAFF.